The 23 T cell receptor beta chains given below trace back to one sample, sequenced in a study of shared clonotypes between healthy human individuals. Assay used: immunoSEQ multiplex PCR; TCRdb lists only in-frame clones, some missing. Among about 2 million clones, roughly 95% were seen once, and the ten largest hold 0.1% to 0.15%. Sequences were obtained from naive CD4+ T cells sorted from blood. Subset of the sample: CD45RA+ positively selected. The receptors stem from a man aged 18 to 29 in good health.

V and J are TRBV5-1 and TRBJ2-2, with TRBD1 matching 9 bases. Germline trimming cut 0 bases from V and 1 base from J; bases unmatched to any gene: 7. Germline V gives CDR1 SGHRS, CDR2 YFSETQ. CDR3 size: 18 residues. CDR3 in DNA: TGCGCCAGCAGCTTGGCCGGGCCGGGACAGGGGAACACCGGGGAGCTGTTTTTT. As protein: CASSLAGPGQGNTGELFF.

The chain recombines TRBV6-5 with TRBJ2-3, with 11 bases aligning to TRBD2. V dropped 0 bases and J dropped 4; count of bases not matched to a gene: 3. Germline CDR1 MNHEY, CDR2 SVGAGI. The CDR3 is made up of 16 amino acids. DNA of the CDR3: TGTGCCAGCAGTTACTCGAGACTAGCGGGGCCAGATACGCAGTATTTT. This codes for CASSYSRLAGPDTQYF.

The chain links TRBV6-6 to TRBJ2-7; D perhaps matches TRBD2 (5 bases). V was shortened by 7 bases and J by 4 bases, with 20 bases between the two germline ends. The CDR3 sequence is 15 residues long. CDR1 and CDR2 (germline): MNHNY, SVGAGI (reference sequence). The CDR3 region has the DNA TGTGCCAGCACCGACGAGGTATCGTCGGGATACGAGCAGTACTTC. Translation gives CASTDEVSSGYEQYF.

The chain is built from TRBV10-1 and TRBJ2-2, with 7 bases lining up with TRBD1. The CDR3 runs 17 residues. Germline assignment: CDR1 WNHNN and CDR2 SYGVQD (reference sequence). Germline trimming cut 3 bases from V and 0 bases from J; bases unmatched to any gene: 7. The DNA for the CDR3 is TGCGCCAGCAGTGACGGGTGGGGGACAGCGAACACCGGGGAGCTGTTTTTT. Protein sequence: CASSDGWGTANTGELFF.

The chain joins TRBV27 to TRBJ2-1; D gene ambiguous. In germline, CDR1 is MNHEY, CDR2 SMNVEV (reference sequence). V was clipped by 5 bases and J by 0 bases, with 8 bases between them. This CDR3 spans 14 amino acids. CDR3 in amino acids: CASSPAGSYNEQFF. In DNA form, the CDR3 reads TGTGCCAGCAGTCCCGCCGGCTCCTACAATGAGCAGTTCTTC.

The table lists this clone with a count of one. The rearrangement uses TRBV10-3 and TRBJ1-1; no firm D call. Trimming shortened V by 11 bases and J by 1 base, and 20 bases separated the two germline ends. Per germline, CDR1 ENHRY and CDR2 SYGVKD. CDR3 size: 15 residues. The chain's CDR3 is CASFGLGPRNTEAFF. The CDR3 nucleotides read TGTGCCTCATTCGGGCTCGGACCAAGGAACACTGAAGCTTTCTTT.

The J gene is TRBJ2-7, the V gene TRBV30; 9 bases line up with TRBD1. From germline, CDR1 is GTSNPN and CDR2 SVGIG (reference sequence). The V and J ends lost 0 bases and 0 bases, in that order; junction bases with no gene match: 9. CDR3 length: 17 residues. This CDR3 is CAWSVLGTGRSSYEQYF. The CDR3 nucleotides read TGTGCCTGGAGTGTACTTGGGACAGGGAGGAGCTCCTACGAGCAGTACTTC.

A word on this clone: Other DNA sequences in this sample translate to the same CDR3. The CDR3 DNA follows: TGTGCCAGCTCGCCGGGACAATCGAGCTCCTACGAGCAGTACTTC. Amino acids: CASSPGQSSSYEQYF. V gene TRBV18 combines with J gene TRBJ2-7; TRBD1 might be the D (6 bases). Germline lookup yields CDR1 KGHSH and CDR2 LQKENI. V lost 6 bases and J lost 0, with 15 bases in between. The CDR3 spans 15 residues.

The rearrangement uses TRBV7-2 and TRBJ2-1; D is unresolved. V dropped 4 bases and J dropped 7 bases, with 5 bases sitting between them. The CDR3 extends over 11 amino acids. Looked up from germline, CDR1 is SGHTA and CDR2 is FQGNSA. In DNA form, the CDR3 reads TGTGCCAGCAGCTGGGTGAATGAGCAGTTCTTC. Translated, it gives CASSWVNEQFF.

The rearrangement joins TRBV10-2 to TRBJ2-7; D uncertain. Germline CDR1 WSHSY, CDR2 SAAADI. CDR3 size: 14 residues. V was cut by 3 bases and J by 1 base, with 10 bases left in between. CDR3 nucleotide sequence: TGCGCCAGCAGTGACCCTACAGAGTCCTACGAGCAGTACTTC. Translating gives CASSDPTESYEQYF.

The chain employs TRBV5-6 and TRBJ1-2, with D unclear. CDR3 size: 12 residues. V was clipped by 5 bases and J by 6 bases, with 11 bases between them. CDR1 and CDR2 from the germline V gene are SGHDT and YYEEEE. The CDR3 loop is CASRGRADGYTF. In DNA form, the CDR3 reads TGTGCCAGCAGGGGGAGGGCCGATGGCTACACCTTC.

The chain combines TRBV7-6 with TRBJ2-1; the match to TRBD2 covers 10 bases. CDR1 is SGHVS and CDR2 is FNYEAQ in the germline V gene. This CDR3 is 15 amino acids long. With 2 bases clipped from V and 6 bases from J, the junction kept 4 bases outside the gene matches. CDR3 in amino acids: CASSLSLAGVNEQFF. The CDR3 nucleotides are TGTGCCAGCAGCTTATCTCTAGCGGGGGTCAATGAGCAGTTCTTC.

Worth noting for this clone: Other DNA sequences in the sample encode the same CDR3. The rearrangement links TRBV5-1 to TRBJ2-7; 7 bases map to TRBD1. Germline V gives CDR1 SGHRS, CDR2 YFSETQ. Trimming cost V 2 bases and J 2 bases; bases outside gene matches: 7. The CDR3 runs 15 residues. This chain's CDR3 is CASSLGQVAPYEQYF. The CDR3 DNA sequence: TGCGCCAGCAGCTTAGGACAGGTGGCCCCCTACGAGCAGTACTTC. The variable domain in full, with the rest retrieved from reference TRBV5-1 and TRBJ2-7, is KAGVTQTPRYLIKTRGQQVTLSCSPISGHRSVSWYQQTPGQGLQFLFEYFSETQRNKGNFPGRFSGRQFSNSRSEMNVSTLELGDSALYLCASSLGQVAPYEQYFGPGTRLTVT.

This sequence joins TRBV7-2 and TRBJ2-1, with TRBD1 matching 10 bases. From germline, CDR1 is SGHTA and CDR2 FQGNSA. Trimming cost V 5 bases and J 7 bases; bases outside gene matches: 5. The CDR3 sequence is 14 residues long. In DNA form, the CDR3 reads TGTGCCAGCAGCCCCGACAGGGGGCGGAATGAGCAGTTCTTC. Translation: CASSPDRGRNEQFF.

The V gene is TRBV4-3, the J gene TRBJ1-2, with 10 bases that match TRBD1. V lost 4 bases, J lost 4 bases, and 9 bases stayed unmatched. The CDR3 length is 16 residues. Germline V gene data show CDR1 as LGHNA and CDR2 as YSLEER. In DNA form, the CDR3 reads TGCGCCAGCAGCCTAGAATCCGGGACAGGGGCCTATGGCTACACCTTC. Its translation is CASSLESGTGAYGYTF.

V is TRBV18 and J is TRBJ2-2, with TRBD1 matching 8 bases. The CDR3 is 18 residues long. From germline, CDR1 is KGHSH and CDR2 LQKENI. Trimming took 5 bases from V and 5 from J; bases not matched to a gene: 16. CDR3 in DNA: TGTGCCAGCTCATCGCAGGCCCTAACAGGGGGAAGGACCGGGGAGCTGTTTTTT. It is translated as CASSSQALTGGRTGELFF.

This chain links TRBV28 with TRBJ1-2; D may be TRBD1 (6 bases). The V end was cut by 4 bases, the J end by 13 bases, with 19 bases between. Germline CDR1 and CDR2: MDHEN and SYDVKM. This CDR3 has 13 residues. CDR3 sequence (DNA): TGTGCCAGCAGTTCCAACTCACAGGGCGTTACCACCTTC. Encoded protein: CASSSNSQGVTTF.

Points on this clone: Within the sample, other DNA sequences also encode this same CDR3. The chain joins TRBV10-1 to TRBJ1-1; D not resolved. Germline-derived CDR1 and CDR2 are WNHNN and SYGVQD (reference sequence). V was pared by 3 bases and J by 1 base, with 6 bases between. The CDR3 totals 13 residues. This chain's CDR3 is CASSERGNTEAFF. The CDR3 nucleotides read TGCGCCAGCAGTGAACGGGGGAACACTGAAGCTTTCTTT.

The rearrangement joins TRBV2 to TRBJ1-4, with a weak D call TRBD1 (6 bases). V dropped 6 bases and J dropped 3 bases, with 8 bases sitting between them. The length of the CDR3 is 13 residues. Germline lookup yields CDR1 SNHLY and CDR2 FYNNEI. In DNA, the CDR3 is TGTGCCAGCAGCGGACAGCCTAATGAAAAACTGTTTTTT. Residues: CASSGQPNEKLFF.

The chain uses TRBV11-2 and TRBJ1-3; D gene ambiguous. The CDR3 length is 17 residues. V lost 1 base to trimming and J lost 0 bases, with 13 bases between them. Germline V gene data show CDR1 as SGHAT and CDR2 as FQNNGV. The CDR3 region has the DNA TGTGCCAGCAGCTTAGTATGGGCCGCTACCTCTGGAAACACCATATATTTT. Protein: CASSLVWAATSGNTIYF.

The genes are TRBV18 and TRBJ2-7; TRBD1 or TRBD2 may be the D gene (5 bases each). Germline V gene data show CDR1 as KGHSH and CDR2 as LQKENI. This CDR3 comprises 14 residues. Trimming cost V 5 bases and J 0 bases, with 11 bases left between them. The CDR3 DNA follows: TGTGCCAGCTCATTAGGGACCTTCTCCTACGAGCAGTACTTC. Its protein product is CASSLGTFSYEQYF.

CDR3 protein: CASSGGSAGVSPLHF. The CDR3 DNA follows: TGTGCCAGCTCAGGAGGATCGGCCGGAGTTTCACCCCTCCACTTT. The V and J genes are TRBV18 and TRBJ1-6, with no clear D. Germline V gene data show CDR1 as KGHSH and CDR2 as LQKENI. CDR3 length: 15 residues. V lost 5 bases to trimming and J lost 9 bases, with 17 bases between them.

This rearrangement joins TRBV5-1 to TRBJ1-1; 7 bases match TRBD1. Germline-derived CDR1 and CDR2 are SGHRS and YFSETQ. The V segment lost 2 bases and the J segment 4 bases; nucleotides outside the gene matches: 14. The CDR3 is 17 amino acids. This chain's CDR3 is CASSFEIIRDRPTEAFF. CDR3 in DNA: TGCGCCAGCAGCTTTGAAATAATCCGGGACAGACCCACTGAAGCTTTCTTT.